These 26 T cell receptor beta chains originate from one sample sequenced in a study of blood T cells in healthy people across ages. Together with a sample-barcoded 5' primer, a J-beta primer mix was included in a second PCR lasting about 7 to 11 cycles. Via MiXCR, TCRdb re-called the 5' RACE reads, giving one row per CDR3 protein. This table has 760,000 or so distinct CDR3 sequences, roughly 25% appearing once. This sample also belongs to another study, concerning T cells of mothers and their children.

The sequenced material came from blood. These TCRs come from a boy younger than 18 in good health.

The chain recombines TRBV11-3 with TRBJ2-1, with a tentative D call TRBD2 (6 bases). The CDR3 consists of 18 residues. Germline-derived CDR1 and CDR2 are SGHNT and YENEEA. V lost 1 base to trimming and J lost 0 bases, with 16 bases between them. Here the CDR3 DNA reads TGTGCCAGCAGCTTAGGACTAGAGGGAGTTCCCTCCTACAATGAGCAGTTCTTC. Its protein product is CASSLGLEGVPSYNEQFF.

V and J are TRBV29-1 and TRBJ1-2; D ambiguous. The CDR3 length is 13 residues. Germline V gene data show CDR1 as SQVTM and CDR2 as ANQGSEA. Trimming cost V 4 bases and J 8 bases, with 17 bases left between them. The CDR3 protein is CSVGAAPSGGYTF. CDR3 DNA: TGCAGCGTTGGTGCAGCCCCGAGCGGGGGCTACACCTTC. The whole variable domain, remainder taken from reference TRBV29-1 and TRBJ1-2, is SAVISQKPSRDICQRGTSLTIQCQVDSQVTMMFWYRQQPGQSLTLIATANQGSEATYESGFVIDKFPISRPNLTFSTLTVSNMSPEDSSIYLCSVGAAPSGGYTFGSGTRLTVV.

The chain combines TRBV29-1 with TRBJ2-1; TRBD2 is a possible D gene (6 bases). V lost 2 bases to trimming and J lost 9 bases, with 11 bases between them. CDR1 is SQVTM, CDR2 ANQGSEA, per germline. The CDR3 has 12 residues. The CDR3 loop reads CSVELRGGEQFF. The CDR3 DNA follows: TGCAGCGTTGAACTGCGGGGAGGTGAGCAGTTCTTC.

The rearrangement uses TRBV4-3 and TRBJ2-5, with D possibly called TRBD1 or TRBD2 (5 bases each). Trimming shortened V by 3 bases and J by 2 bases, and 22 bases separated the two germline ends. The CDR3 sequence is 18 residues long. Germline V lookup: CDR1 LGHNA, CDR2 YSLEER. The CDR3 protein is CASSHTAGTAWLQETQYF. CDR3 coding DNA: TGCGCCAGCAGCCATACTGCCGGGACCGCATGGCTTCAAGAGACCCAGTACTTC.

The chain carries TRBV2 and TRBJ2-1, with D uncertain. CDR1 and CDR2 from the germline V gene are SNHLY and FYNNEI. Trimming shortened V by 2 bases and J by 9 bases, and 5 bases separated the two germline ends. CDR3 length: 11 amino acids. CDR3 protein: CASSERVEQFF. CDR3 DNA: TGTGCCAGCAGTGAAAGGGTTGAGCAGTTCTTC.

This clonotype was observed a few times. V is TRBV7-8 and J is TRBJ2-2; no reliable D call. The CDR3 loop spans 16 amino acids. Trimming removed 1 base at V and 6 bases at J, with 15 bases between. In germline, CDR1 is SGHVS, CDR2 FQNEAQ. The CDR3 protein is CASSLVDAFQAGELFF. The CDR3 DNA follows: TGTGCCAGCAGCTTAGTTGACGCCTTCCAGGCCGGGGAGCTGTTTTTT.

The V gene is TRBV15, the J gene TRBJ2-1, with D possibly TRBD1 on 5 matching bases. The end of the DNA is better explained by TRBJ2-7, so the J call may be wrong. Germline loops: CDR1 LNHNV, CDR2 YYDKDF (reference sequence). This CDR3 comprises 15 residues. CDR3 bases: TGTGCCACCAGCACCCCCAGGAAAGGGGCCTACGAGCAGTACTTC. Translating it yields CATSTPRKGAYEQYF.

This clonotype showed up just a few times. This chain's CDR3 is CASSYSKARAEAFF. In nucleotides, the CDR3 is TGTGCCAGCAGTTACTCGAAGGCGCGCGCTGAAGCTTTCTTT. This chain connects TRBV6-5 to TRBJ1-1; D remains unclear. Germline values: CDR1 MNHEY, CDR2 SVGAGI. This CDR3 has 14 residues. The V end lost 0 bases, the J end lost 6 bases, and 11 bases lay between the germline ends.

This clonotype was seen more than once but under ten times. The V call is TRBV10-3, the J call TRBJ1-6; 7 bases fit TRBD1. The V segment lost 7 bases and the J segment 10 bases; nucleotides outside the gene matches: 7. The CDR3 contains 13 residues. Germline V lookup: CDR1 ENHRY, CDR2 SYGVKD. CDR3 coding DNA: TGTGCCATCAACGAGGGGGCCGGGTCACCCCTCCACTTT. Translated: CAINEGAGSPLHF.

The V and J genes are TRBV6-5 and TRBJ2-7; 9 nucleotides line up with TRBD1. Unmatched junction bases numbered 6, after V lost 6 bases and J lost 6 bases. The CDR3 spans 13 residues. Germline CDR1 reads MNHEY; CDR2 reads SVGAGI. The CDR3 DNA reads TGTGCCAGCAGACGACAGGGGGTCTCCGAGCAGTACTTC. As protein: CASRRQGVSEQYF.

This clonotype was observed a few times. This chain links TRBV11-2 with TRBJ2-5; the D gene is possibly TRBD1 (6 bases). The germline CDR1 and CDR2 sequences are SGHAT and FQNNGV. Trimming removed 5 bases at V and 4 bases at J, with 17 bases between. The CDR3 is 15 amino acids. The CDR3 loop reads CASSQALLGGETQYF. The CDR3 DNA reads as TGTGCCAGCAGCCAAGCCCTACTAGGGGGAGAGACCCAGTACTTC.

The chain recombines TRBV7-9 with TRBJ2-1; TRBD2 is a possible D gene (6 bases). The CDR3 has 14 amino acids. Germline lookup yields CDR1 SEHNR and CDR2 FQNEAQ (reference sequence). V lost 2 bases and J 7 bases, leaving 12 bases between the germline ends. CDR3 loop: CASSLLTSWNEQFF. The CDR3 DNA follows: TGTGCCAGCAGCTTATTGACTAGTTGGAATGAGCAGTTCTTC. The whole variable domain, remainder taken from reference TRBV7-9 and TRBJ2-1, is DTGVSQNPRHKITKRGQNVTFRCDPISEHNRLYWYRQTLGQGPEFLTYFQNEAQLEKSRLLSDRFSAERPKGSFSTLEIQRTEQGDSAMYLCASSLLTSWNEQFFGPGTRLTVL.

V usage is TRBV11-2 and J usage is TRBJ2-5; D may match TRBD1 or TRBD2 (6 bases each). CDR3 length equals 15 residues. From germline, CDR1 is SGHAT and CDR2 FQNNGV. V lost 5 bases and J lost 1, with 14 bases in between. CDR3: CASSRGGTTQETQYF. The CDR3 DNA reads TGTGCCAGCAGCCGTGGGGGGACAACCCAAGAGACCCAGTACTTC.

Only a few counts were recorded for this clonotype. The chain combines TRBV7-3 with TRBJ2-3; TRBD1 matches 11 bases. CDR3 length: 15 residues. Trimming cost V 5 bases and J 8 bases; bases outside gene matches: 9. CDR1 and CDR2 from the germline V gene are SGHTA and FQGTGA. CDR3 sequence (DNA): TGTGCCAGCAGCCCCGGACAGGGGGCATGGGGTACGCAGTATTTT. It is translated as CASSPGQGAWGTQYF.

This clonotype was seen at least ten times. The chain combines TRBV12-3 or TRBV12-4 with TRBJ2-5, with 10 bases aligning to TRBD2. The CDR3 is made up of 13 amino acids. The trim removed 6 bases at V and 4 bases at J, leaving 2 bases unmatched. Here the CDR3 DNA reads TGTGCCAGCAGCAGACTAGCGGGAGAGACCCAGTACTTC. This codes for CASSRLAGETQYF.

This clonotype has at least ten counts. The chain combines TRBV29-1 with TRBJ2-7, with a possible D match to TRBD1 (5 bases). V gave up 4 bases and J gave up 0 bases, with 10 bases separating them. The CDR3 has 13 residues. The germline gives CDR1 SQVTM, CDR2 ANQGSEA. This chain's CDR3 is CSVGLRASYEQYF. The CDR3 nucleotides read TGCAGCGTTGGGCTCAGGGCCTCCTACGAGCAGTACTTC.

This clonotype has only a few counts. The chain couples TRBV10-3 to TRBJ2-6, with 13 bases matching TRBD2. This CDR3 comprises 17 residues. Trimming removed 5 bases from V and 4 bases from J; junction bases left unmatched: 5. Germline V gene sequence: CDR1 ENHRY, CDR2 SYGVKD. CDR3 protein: CAISLLAGGSGANVLTF. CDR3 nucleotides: TGTGCCATCAGTCTACTAGCGGGAGGGTCGGGGGCCAACGTCCTGACTTTC.

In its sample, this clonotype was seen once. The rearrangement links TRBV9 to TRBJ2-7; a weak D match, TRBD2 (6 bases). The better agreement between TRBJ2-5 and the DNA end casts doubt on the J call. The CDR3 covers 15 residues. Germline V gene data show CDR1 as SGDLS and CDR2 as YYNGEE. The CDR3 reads CASSVSGSWGETQYF. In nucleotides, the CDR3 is TGTGCCAGCAGCGTTTCCGGGAGCTGGGGCGAGACCCAGTACTTC.

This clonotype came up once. The CDR3 sequence is CASLGTSIGKVGYNEQFF. Written as DNA, the CDR3 is TGTGCCTCGTTAGGGACTAGCATCGGGAAGGTGGGATACAATGAGCAGTTCTTC. V usage is TRBV7-2 and J usage is TRBJ2-1; 9 positions match TRBD2. The junction had 21 bases not matched to a gene; V was cut back by 11 bases and J by 4 bases. Germline CDR1 reads SGHTA; CDR2 reads FQGNSA. CDR3 length: 18 amino acids.

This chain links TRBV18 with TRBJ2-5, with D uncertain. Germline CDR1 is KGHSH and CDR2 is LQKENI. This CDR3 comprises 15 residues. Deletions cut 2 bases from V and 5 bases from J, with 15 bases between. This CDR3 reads CASSPARSDEETQYF. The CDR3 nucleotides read TGTGCCAGCTCACCAGCTCGCTCGGACGAGGAGACCCAGTACTTC.

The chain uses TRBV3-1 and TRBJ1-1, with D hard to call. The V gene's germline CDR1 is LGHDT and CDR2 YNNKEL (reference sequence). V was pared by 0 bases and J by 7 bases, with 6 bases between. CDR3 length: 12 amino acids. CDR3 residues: CASSQERSEAFF. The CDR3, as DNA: TGTGCCAGCAGCCAAGAAAGGAGTGAAGCTTTCTTT.

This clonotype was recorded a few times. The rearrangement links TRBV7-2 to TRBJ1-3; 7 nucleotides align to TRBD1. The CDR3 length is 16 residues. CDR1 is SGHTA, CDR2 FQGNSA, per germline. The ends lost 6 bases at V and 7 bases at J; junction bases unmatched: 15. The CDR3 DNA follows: TGTGCCAGCAGTCCTTTTTCGACAGGGCCGAGGAACACCATATATTTT. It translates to CASSPFSTGPRNTIYF.

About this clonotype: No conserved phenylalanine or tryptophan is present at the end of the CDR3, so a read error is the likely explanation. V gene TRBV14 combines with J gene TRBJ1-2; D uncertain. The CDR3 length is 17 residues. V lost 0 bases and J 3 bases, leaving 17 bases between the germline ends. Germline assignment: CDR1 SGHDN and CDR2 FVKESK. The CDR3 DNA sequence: TGTGCCAGCAGCCAAGATTCCGCCCTCAACGGACACTATGGCTACACCCTC. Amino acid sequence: CASSQDSALNGHYGYTL.

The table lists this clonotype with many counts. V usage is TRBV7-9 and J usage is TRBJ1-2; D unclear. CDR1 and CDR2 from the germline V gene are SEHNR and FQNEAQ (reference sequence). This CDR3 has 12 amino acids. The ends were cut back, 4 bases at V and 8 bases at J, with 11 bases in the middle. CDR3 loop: CASSSFPGGYTF. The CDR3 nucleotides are TGTGCCAGCAGCTCCTTTCCGGGGGGCTACACCTTC.

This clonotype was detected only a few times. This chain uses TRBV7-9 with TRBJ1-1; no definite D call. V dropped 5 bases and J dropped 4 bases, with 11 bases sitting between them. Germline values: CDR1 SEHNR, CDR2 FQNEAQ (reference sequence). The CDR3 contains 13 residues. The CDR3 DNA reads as TGTGCCAGCAGCCCCTCCAGTGCCACTGAAGCTTTCTTT. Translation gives CASSPSSATEAFF.

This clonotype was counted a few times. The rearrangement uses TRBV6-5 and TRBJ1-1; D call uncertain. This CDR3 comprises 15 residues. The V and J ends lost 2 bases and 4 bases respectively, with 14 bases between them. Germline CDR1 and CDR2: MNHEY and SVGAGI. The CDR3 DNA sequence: TGTGCCAGCAGTTACCGTCTGGCCGGGATCACTGAAGCTTTCTTT. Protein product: CASSYRLAGITEAFF.